One and the same sample provided the 7 T cell receptor beta chains below, sequenced in a study of shared T cell receptors in the human thymus. This table comes from immunoSEQ multiplex PCR, and its TCRdb copy is limited to in-frame clones, with some not included. The table records 700,000 to 750,000 clones, 70% to 90% of them present only once. Another study also made use of these data, one on human thymus T cells.

Sequencing was carried out using thymocytes. The receptors were gathered from a girl less than two years old with a congenital heart defect.

The chain combines TRBV7-3 with TRBJ1-2; TRBD1 aligns across 10 bases. Germline V lookup: CDR1 SGHTA, CDR2 FQGTGA. V lost 4 bases to trimming and J lost 6 bases; unmatched junction nucleotides: 2. CDR3 size: 13 residues. The CDR3 sequence is CASSSTGGDGYTF. The DNA of the CDR3 is TGTGCCAGCAGCTCGACAGGGGGCGATGGCTACACCTTC. The full variable domain, with the rest looked up from reference TRBV7-3 and TRBJ1-2, is GAGVSQTPSNKVTEKGKYVELRCDPISGHTALYWYRQSLGQGPEFLIYFQGTGAADDSGLPNDRFFAVRPEGSVSTLKIQRTERGDSAVYLCASSSTGGDGYTFGSGTRLTVV.

About this clone: Its ends do not fully match the called genes, so a read error is possible. This chain joins TRBV2 and TRBJ2-7; a weak D match, TRBD2 (5 bases). The CDR3 is 13 residues long. The germline V gene has CDR1 SNHLY and CDR2 FYNNEI. This CDR3 reads CASRGPSHYEQCF. In DNA form, the CDR3 reads TGTGCCAGCAGAGGGCCTAGCCACTACGAGCAGTGCTTC.

This clone was seen only a few times. The V gene is TRBV10-3, the J gene TRBJ1-5; D not certain. Trimming took off 6 bases at V and 5 bases at J, with 26 bases between the two ends. CDR3 length: 18 amino acids. CDR1 ENHRY and CDR2 SYGVKD come from the germline V gene. The CDR3 here is CAISGTPILLPSDQPQHF. CDR3 DNA: TGTGCCATCAGCGGAACACCAATACTTTTACCCAGCGATCAGCCCCAGCATTTT.

This chain joins TRBV1 and TRBJ1-2. TRBV1 is listed as a pseudogene. The CDR3 has 14 residues. In DNA form, the CDR3 reads TGCACCAGCAGCCAAGATCGGCGGCACTATGGCTACACCTTC. Translated, it gives CTSSQDRRHYGYTF.

This rearrangement joins TRBV14 to TRBJ1-1; 9 bases align to TRBD1. This CDR3 comprises 17 residues. Germline assignment: CDR1 SGHDN and CDR2 FVKESK. The ends lost 4 bases at V and 2 bases at J; junction bases unmatched: 11. CDR3 nucleotides: TGTGCCAGCAGCCCATCGCCCGTTACAGGGGGCAACACTGAAGCTTTCTTT. Translation: CASSPSPVTGGNTEAFF.

The V gene is TRBV19, the J gene TRBJ1-6; a weak D match, TRBD1 (6 bases). The length of the CDR3 is 16 residues. V was shortened by 3 bases and J by 7 bases, with 16 bases between the two germline ends. CDR1 is LNHDA and CDR2 is SQIVND in the germline V gene (reference sequence). The CDR3 is CASSILEGQLNSPLHF. CDR3 nucleotides: TGTGCCAGTAGTATCCTGGAAGGACAGTTAAATTCACCCCTCCACTTT.

V usage is TRBV11-2 and J usage is TRBJ2-7, with TRBD1 matching 8 bases. V trimming: 5 bases; J trimming: 3 bases; junction bases outside the gene matches: 9. Germline V gives CDR1 SGHAT, CDR2 FQNNGV. This CDR3 contains 15 residues. The CDR3 here is CASSPPDREDYEQYF. In nucleotides, the CDR3 is TGTGCCAGCAGCCCCCCGGACAGGGAGGACTACGAGCAGTACTTC.